This is a list of T cell receptor beta chains from one sample in a study of T cell repertoires in cytomegalovirus infection. TCRdb re-called the reads through MiXCR, storing one row per CDR3 protein. The repertoire consists of under 800,000 distinct CDR3 sequences, with 20% to 30% occurring once and the leading ten covering 8%. The sample comprised CD8+ T cells from PBMCs. These receptor sequences come from a human donor in good health (CMV status not recorded). Some clones in this sample may be carry-over from other donors' samples. The CDR3 runs from the conserved cysteine through the conserved F or W. D genes are given only for firm matches. A row's size may be missing; if present it is once, few, many or a size class.

J gene,D gene,V gene,clone size,CDR3 DNA,CDR3 protein
TRBJ2-5,NA,TRBV11-3,NA,TGTGCCAGCTCTTTCGGGGCTAGCCACCCCGCCCAAGAGACCCAGTACTTC,CASSFGASHPAQETQYF
TRBJ1-1,NA,TRBV5-1,NA,TGCGCCAGCAGCTTTTCCCCGGACGGTAGTGAAGCTTTCTTT,CASSFSPDGSEAFF
TRBJ2-7,TRBD1,TRBV28,many,TGTGCCAGCACCCTGATTGGACAGGGCGGCGAGCAGTACTTC,CASTLIGQGGEQYF
TRBJ2-1,TRBD1,TRBV20-1,NA,TGCAGAGCCCTAGGACAGGGGAAATACGGTTACAATGAGCAGTTCTTC,CRALGQGKYGYNEQFF
TRBJ2-1,NA,TRBV6-5,NA,TGTGCCAGCAGTTACTCGTTGAATCCAGGGGCGATTAATGAGCAGTTCTTC,CASSYSLNPGAINEQFF
TRBJ2-1,TRBD2,TRBV27,NA,TGTGCCAGCAGTTGGACTAGCGGGGGATTCTACAATGAGCAGTTCTTC,CASSWTSGGFYNEQFF
TRBJ1-5,NA,TRBV11-3,many,TGTGCCATCCCAAGGGGTACGGGGAAACGGAGCAATCAGCCCCAGCATTTT,CAIPRGTGKRSNQPQHF
TRBJ2-1,TRBD2,TRBV11-3,few,TGTGCCAGCAGCCTATACAGCGGGGGGGCAAACAATGAGCAGTTCTTC,CASSLYSGGANNEQFF
TRBJ2-5,TRBD2,TRBV2,NA,TGTGCCAGCAGTGAAGAGGGACTAGCGGGGGGGGAAGAGACCCAGTACTTC,CASSEEGLAGGEETQYF
TRBJ2-7,NA,TRBV4-1,few,TGCGCCAGCAGCCAAGATAGGGGGTCTCCTCCCCTAGGGCAGTACTTC,CASSQDRGSPPLGQYF
TRBJ2-3,TRBD1,TRBV12-3/TRBV12-4,many,TGTGCCAGCAGTTGGACAGGGGGGAGCACAGATACGCAGTATTTT,CASSWTGGSTDTQYF
TRBJ2-2,NA,TRBV14,NA,TGTGCCAGCTCCGCCACCAACAGGGAGACCGGGGAGCTGTTTTTT,CASSATNRETGELFF
TRBJ2-7,TRBD1,TRBV7-9,many,TGTGCCAGCAGCTCTTTCCTCAGGGGGCGCGAGGACTACGAGCAGTACTTC,CASSSFLRGREDYEQYF
TRBJ2-7,NA,TRBV7-2,many,TGTGCCAGCAGCAACGAAAGGACCTGGAAACACGAGCAGTACTTC,CASSNERTWKHEQYF
TRBJ2-3,NA,TRBV4-3,NA,TGCGCCAGCAGCCAAGAGGCAGGGACCACAGATACGCAGTATTTT,CASSQEAGTTDTQYF
TRBJ1-2,NA,TRBV6-5,few,TGTGCCAGCAGTTACCTTGTTTACGAAGCTAACTATGGCTACACCTTC,CASSYLVYEANYGYTF
TRBJ1-1,NA,TRBV6-6,NA,TGTGCCAGCAGCTTTCTGGAGTACACTGAAGCTTTCTTT,CASSFLEYTEAFF
TRBJ1-1,NA,TRBV2,few,TGTGCCAGCAGTAAATCCGGGACGGTGAACACTGAAGCTTTCTTT,CASSKSGTVNTEAFF
TRBJ1-2,NA,TRBV29-1,NA,TGCAGCGTTGAAGAACAGGTTTTCTATGGCTACACCTTC,CSVEEQVFYGYTF
TRBJ1-4,NA,TRBV12-3/TRBV12-4,NA,TGTGCCAGCAGTTTCCACATGAGGACGGACAGAAATGAAAAACTGTTTTTT,CASSFHMRTDRNEKLFF
TRBJ2-1,NA,TRBV10-3,NA,TGTGCCATCAGTGACAGGGACCCCTTCAATAGAGAGCAGTTCTTC,CAISDRDPFNREQFF
TRBJ1-5,NA,TRBV7-2,many,TGTGCCAGCAGCTACCCGACGCAACAGCCCCAGCATTTT,CASSYPTQQPQHF
TRBJ2-1,NA,TRBV19,NA,TGTGCCAGTAGTATTCACAATGAGCAGTTCTTC,CASSIHNEQFF
TRBJ2-2,NA,TRBV28,many,TGTGCCAGCAGTTTCTACCCGAACACCGGGGAGCTGTTTTTT,CASSFYPNTGELFF
TRBJ1-4,NA,TRBV6-5,few,TGTGCCAGCAGTTACTCCAGCAGGGCTATCACTGAAAAACTGTTTTTT,CASSYSSRAITEKLFF
TRBJ2-7,NA,TRBV29-1,many,TGCAGCGTTACAGGGCCGGTACTCTACGAGCAGTACTTC,CSVTGPVLYEQYF
TRBJ1-1,NA,TRBV7-3,once,TGTGCCAGCACCCGCCGACCTGAAGCTTTCTTT,CASTRRPEAFF
TRBJ2-5,NA,TRBV7-9,many,TGTGCCAGCAGTTCCCCAGGCCGGGACCGCATGGAGACCCAGTACTTC,CASSSPGRDRMETQYF
TRBJ2-5,NA,TRBV28,few,TGTGCCAGCAGTCTCACGCTACGTGGGTCGGAGACCCAGTACTTC,CASSLTLRGSETQYF
TRBJ1-4,TRBD1,TRBV29-1,NA,TGCAGCGTTGGGGACAGGGGGGATGAAAAACTGTTTTTT,CSVGDRGDEKLFF
TRBJ1-5,NA,TRBV28,NA,TGTGCCAGCAGTTTTGGGGTCCTCAGCAATCAGCCCCAGCATTTT,CASSFGVLSNQPQHF
TRBJ2-5,NA,TRBV2,NA,TGTGCCAGCAGTAAAACAGGGATCTTGTACCAAGAGACCCAGTACTTC,CASSKTGILYQETQYF
TRBJ2-3,TRBD2,TRBV6-8,few,TGTGCCAGCAGTTACTCTACTAGCGGGGGCCCTAGCACAGATACGCAGTATTTT,CASSYSTSGGPSTDTQYF
TRBJ1-1,NA,TRBV29-1,NA,TGCAGCGTTCCGATACAAGGCACTGAAGCTTTCTTT,CSVPIQGTEAFF
TRBJ1-2,NA,TRBV12-3/TRBV12-4,many,TGTGCCAGCAGTTCCTCCGGGACGGGGCTGTGGGATGGCTACACCTTC,CASSSSGTGLWDGYTF
TRBJ1-1,NA,TRBV7-9,many,TGTGCCAGCAGCCCCCCGGGGGGAGACGCTTGGAACACTGAAGCTTTCTTT,CASSPPGGDAWNTEAFF
TRBJ2-6,NA,TRBV11-1,few,TGTGCCAGCAGTCAATTGTGGACAGACACATCATCTGGGGCCAACGTCCTGACTTTC,CASSQLWTDTSSGANVLTF
TRBJ2-7,TRBD1,TRBV29-1,few,TGCAGCTCGCAAGGACAGGGGGGCGAGCAGTACTTC,CSSQGQGGEQYF
TRBJ2-2,NA,TRBV27,NA,TGTGTCAGCAGATGGGGAATCGCCGGGGAGCTGTTTTTT,CVSRWGIAGELFF
TRBJ1-1,NA,TRBV10-3,few,TGTGCCATCAGAATGGGGGCTGAAGCTTTCTTT,CAIRMGAEAFF
TRBJ2-5,TRBD1,TRBV14,NA,TGTGCCAGCAGCCAGCAATGGACAGGGTTACAAGAGACCCAGTACTTC,CASSQQWTGLQETQYF
TRBJ1-5,NA,TRBV7-9,few,TGTGCCAGCAGCTTAGTAGATGAGGCTCAGCCCCAGCATTTT,CASSLVDEAQPQHF
TRBJ1-2,NA,TRBV7-2,many,TGTGCCAGCAGCCCGCTTCACTTC,CASSPLHF
TRBJ2-1,TRBD1,TRBV29-1,few,TGCAGCGTGCCGGGACAGGGGCTGGGTGAGCAGTTCTTC,CSVPGQGLGEQFF
TRBJ2-7,TRBD2,TRBV20-1,few,TGCAGTGCTAGAGATCTATGGATTGGAGCGGGGGGCCTCGAGCAGTACTTC,CSARDLWIGAGGLEQYF
TRBJ2-3,NA,TRBV6-2/TRBV6-3,few,TGTGCCAGCAGTTACGTTAAGCGTCTTAGCACAGATACGCAGTATTTT,CASSYVKRLSTDTQYF
TRBJ1-1,NA,TRBV6-5,many,TGTGCCAGCAGTTACGGAGAGATGAACACTGAAGCTTTCTTT,CASSYGEMNTEAFF
TRBJ1-3,TRBD1,TRBV29-1,NA,TGCAGCGTTGCAGGGGGTGCTGGAAACACCATATATTTT,CSVAGGAGNTIYF
TRBJ2-7,TRBD2,TRBV20-1,few,TGCAGTGCTAGAGATACCCGCGGGAGCTCCTACGAGCAGTACTTC,CSARDTRGSSYEQYF
TRBJ2-3,NA,TRBV7-5,few,TGTATCTCTCGAGGGGGCACAGATACGCAGTATTTT,CISRGGTDTQYF
TRBJ2-1,NA,TRBV9,few,TGTGCCAGCAGCGTAAGGGCATCCTACAATGAGCAGTTCTTC,CASSVRASYNEQFF
TRBJ1-2,NA,TRBV9,NA,TGTGCCAGCAGCGTAGTCGGACCTTCCCCTCAGGGGAACTATGGCTACACCTTC,CASSVVGPSPQGNYGYTF
TRBJ2-5,NA,TRBV7-2,many,TGTGCCAGCAGCTTAAGCCCAGGGCAAGAGACCCAGTACTTC,CASSLSPGQETQYF
TRBJ1-4,NA,TRBV7-9,NA,TGTGCCAGCAGCTTGCTGGGAAAAGATGAAAAACTGTTTTTT,CASSLLGKDEKLFF